Presented here are 26 T cell receptor beta chains from one specimen sequenced in a study of blood T cells in healthy people across ages. It was with a sample-barcoded 5' primer and a J-beta primer mix that a second PCR of roughly 7 to 12 cycles was run. TCRdb called the 5' RACE reads again in MiXCR, with one record for every CDR3 protein. This sample has around 800,000 distinct CDR3 sequences, with about 62% found just once. Material: blood. The receptors were gathered from a man aged 25-45 years in good health.

The V gene is TRBV6-5, the J gene TRBJ2-4; no definite D call. The DNA end is more similar to TRBJ2-5, so the J call may be wrong. Germline loops: CDR1 MNHEY, CDR2 SVGAGI. The CDR3 runs to 11 residues. In nucleotides, the CDR3 is TGTGCCAGCACTATCAAAGAGACCCAGTACTTC. Amino acids: CASTIKETQYF.

A few counts support this clonotype. The chain recombines TRBV29-1 with TRBJ2-7; 8 bases map to TRBD1. There are 14 residues in the CDR3. V shed 6 bases and J 2 bases; nucleotides not matched to a gene: 9. The V gene's germline CDR1 is SQVTM and CDR2 ANQGSEA. CDR3 coding DNA: TGCAGCGTAGACGACAGGGGCCTAACCTACGAGCAGTACTTC. This gives the protein CSVDDRGLTYEQYF.

The rearrangement links TRBV30 to TRBJ1-2; D possibly corresponds to TRBD1 (6 bases). The germline V gene encodes CDR1 GTSNPN and CDR2 SVGIG (reference sequence). CDR3 length equals 12 residues. Trimming took 5 bases from V and 5 from J, leaving 12 bases between them. CDR3 sequence (DNA): TGTGCCTGGGAGGGGGGGCATTATGGCTACACCTTC. Its translation is CAWEGGHYGYTF. The full variable domain, its missing parts supplied by reference TRBV30 and TRBJ1-2, is SQTIHQWPATLVQPVGSPLSLECTVEGTSNPNLYWYRQAAGRGLQLLFYSVGIGQISSEVPQNLSASRPQDRQFILSSKKLLLSDSGFYLCAWEGGHYGYTFGSGTRLTVV.

This chain uses TRBV2 with TRBJ2-3, with TRBD2 matching 8 bases. V shed 6 bases and J 1 base; nucleotides not matched to a gene: 3. The CDR3 runs to 14 residues. Germline V gene data show CDR1 as SNHLY and CDR2 as FYNNEI. The DNA of the CDR3 is TGTGCCAGCAGGTCGACTAGCGGCACAGATACGCAGTATTTT. Translating it yields CASRSTSGTDTQYF.

The V call is TRBV4-3, the J call TRBJ2-3; 8 bases fit TRBD1. Germline CDR1 LGHNA, CDR2 YSLEER. CDR3 size: 13 residues. V was pared by 6 bases and J by 6 bases, with 5 bases of the junction left unmatched. The CDR3 reads CASRWTGTDTQYF. CDR3 sequence (DNA): TGCGCCAGCAGATGGACAGGGACCGATACGCAGTATTTT.

This clonotype was counted between two and nine times. This sequence may be a read error, since a much larger clone differs from it by one base. The chain couples TRBV9 to TRBJ2-1; 14 bases match TRBD2. TRBJ2-7 matches the DNA end more closely, so the J call is doubtful. Germline V CDR1 and CDR2: SGDLS, YYNGEE. This CDR3 contains 19 residues. The CDR3 loop reads CASSVVGTSGGDPYNEQYF. The CDR3 DNA is TGTGCCAGCAGCGTAGTAGGGACTAGCGGGGGCGACCCCTACAATGAGCAGTACTTC.

The V call is TRBV28, the J call TRBJ2-5; 7 positions agree with TRBD2. V lost 6 bases, J lost 4 bases, and 11 bases stayed unmatched. Germline CDR1 is MDHEN and CDR2 is SYDVKM. This CDR3 region has 15 residues. CDR3 in DNA: TGTGCCAGCAGGCCACCGCGGGAGAATCGAGAGACCCAGTACTTC. Its protein is CASRPPRENRETQYF.

The V gene is TRBV27, the J gene TRBJ2-1; 7 bases agree with TRBD1. The CDR3 is made up of 15 amino acids. The V and J ends lost 6 bases and 9 bases, in that order; junction bases with no gene match: 14. From germline, CDR1 is MNHEY and CDR2 SMNVEV (reference sequence). The CDR3 region has the DNA TGTGCCAGCAGCGGACAGGCTGTTGGTCGCGGTGAGCAGTTCTTC. The encoded protein is CASSGQAVGRGEQFF.

This chain uses TRBV6-5 with TRBJ2-2; D gene ambiguous. The germline V gene has CDR1 MNHEY and CDR2 SVGAGI. V was trimmed by 4 bases and J by 0 bases, leaving 12 bases between them. The CDR3 covers 16 residues. CDR3 sequence reads: CASSSPGPPNTGELFF. The CDR3 DNA is TGTGCCAGCAGTTCCCCCGGACCCCCGAACACCGGGGAGCTGTTTTTT.

The gene calls are TRBV7-3 and TRBJ2-4; 10 nucleotides line up with TRBD1. The J call may be mistaken, given a closer DNA end match to TRBJ2-7. Germline CDR1 SGHTA, CDR2 FQGTGA. The CDR3 consists of 16 residues. The CDR3 DNA is TGTGCCAGAAAAGAAAGAGGGACAGGGGAACCCTACGAGCAGTACTTC. This translates into CARKERGTGEPYEQYF.

CDR3 nucleotides: TGCAGTGCTAGGGTGGGGGTGTTCACAGATACGCAGTATTTT. Translated: CSARVGVFTDTQYF. This sequence joins TRBV20-1 and TRBJ2-3; D is tentatively TRBD1 or TRBD2 (5 bases each). V was clipped by 3 bases and J by 2 bases, with 12 bases between them. Germline loops: CDR1 DFQATT, CDR2 SNEGSKA (reference sequence). There are 14 residues in the CDR3.

The genes are TRBV4-3 and TRBJ2-1; D is possibly TRBD2 (5 bases). Germline lookup yields CDR1 LGHNA and CDR2 YSLEER. This CDR3 comprises 14 residues. Trimming removed 1 base from V and 7 bases from J, with 11 bases in between. CDR3 sequence reads: CASSQGVGGNEQFF. The CDR3, as DNA: TGCGCCAGCAGCCAAGGGGTCGGCGGGAATGAGCAGTTCTTC.

The chain carries TRBV9 and TRBJ2-1; 11 bases agree with TRBD2. With 0 bases clipped from V and 9 bases from J, the junction kept 5 bases outside the gene matches. The length of the CDR3 is 15 residues. CDR1 and CDR2 (germline): SGDLS, YYNGEE. Written as DNA, the CDR3 is TGTGCCAGCAGCGTAGGCTTAGCGGGGGGGCGTGAGCAGTTCTTC. Amino acids: CASSVGLAGGREQFF.

V and J are TRBV20-1 and TRBJ2-6, with 9 bases matching TRBD1. After removal of 0 bases from V and 3 bases from J, the junction contained 6 bases not matched to a gene. CDR3 size: 17 residues. Germline V CDR1 and CDR2: DFQATT, SNEGSKA (reference sequence). The CDR3 loop is CSAREFTGGYGANVLTF. The CDR3 nucleotides read TGCAGTGCTAGAGAATTTACAGGGGGCTATGGGGCCAACGTCCTGACTTTC.

The gene calls are TRBV20-1 and TRBJ2-3; TRBD1 aligns across 9 bases. The V gene's germline CDR1 is DFQATT and CDR2 SNEGSKA (reference sequence). The CDR3 sequence is 15 residues long. With V trimmed by 0 bases and J by 5 bases, 6 bases remained unmatched. As DNA, the CDR3 is TGCAGTGCTAGAGATCCAACAGGGGGCCGAGATACGCAGTATTTT. As protein: CSARDPTGGRDTQYF.

The chain carries TRBV28 and TRBJ1-1, with D uncertain. Germline V gene sequence: CDR1 MDHEN, CDR2 SYDVKM. Trimming shortened V by 6 bases and J by 0 bases, and 8 bases separated the two germline ends. This CDR3 is built from 13 residues. The CDR3 sequence: CASSTQLNTEAFF. The DNA of the CDR3 is TGTGCCAGCAGCACTCAGTTGAACACTGAAGCTTTCTTT.

V gene TRBV5-6 combines with J gene TRBJ2-7; a possible D gene is TRBD1 (5 bases). The CDR3 spans 13 residues. V lost 2 bases, J lost 5 bases, and 11 bases lay in between. Germline-derived CDR1 and CDR2 are SGHDT and YYEEEE. The CDR3: CASSFLGRDEQYF. CDR3 sequence (DNA): TGTGCCAGCAGCTTCCTCGGCAGGGACGAGCAGTACTTC.

The chain carries TRBV6-5 and TRBJ2-5, with unresolved D. Germline V lookup: CDR1 MNHEY, CDR2 SVGAGI. The CDR3 has 12 amino acids. V gave up 5 bases and J gave up 7 bases, with 11 bases separating them. The CDR3 sequence is CASSTFPGTQYF. The CDR3 DNA sequence: TGTGCCAGCAGTACCTTCCCCGGGACCCAGTACTTC.

V is TRBV4-2 and J is TRBJ2-1; 8 bases are shared with TRBD1. The CDR3 spans 15 residues. CDR1 is LGHNA, CDR2 YNFKEQ, per germline. V trimming: 0 bases; J trimming: 3 bases; junction bases outside the gene matches: 1. DNA for the CDR3: TGTGCCAGCAGCCAAGACGGGACAGGCTACAATGAGCAGTTCTTC. It is translated as CASSQDGTGYNEQFF.

V is TRBV21-1 and J is TRBJ2-1. TRBV21-1 has pseudogene status. The CDR3 runs 16 residues. The CDR3 loop is CASSKDGFLLYNEQFF. The CDR3 DNA reads as TGTGCCAGCAGCAAAGACGGATTCCTACTCTACAATGAGCAGTTCTTC.

This chain connects TRBV4-1 to TRBJ2-5; 7 nucleotides align to TRBD1. Losses at the gene ends were 0 bases for V and 7 bases for J; bases not matched to a gene: 11. Germline values: CDR1 MGHRA, CDR2 YSYEKL. The CDR3 runs 16 residues. DNA of the CDR3: TGCGCCAGCAGCCAAGAGTCTACAGGGGCACGTATGACCCAGTACTTC. It translates to CASSQESTGARMTQYF.

This clonotype turned up a few times. The gene calls are TRBV7-9 and TRBJ1-6; a possible D gene is TRBD1 (5 bases). This CDR3 is built from 14 residues. The V end was cut by 1 base, the J end by 7 bases, with 8 bases between. Germline CDR1 is SEHNR and CDR2 is FQNEAQ (reference sequence). In DNA form, the CDR3 reads TGTGCCAGCAGCTTAGAGACAGCCAATTCACCCCTCCACTTT. Its translation is CASSLETANSPLHF. Together with reference TRBV7-9 and TRBJ1-6, the CDR3 gives the full variable domain: DTGVSQNPRHKITKRGQNVTFRCDPISEHNRLYWYRQTLGQGPEFLTYFQNEAQLEKSRLLSDRFSAERPKGSFSTLEIQRTEQGDSAMYLCASSLETANSPLHFGNGTRLTVT.

This chain joins TRBV11-2 and TRBJ1-4; 9 nucleotides agree with TRBD1. This CDR3 contains 15 residues. The trim removed 0 bases at V and 7 bases at J, leaving 3 bases unmatched. The germline gives CDR1 SGHAT, CDR2 FQNNGV. The CDR3 loop is CASSLEDRGFEKLFF. In DNA form, the CDR3 reads TGTGCCAGCAGCTTAGAGGACAGGGGATTTGAAAAACTGTTTTTT. Full variable domain (remainder filled in from reference TRBV11-2 and TRBJ1-4): EAGVAQSPRYKIIEKRQSVAFWCNPISGHATLYWYQQILGQGPKLLIQFQNNGVVDDSQLPKDRFSAERLKGVDSTLKIQPAKLEDSAVYLCASSLEDRGFEKLFFGSGTQLSVL.

This CDR3 is CSANAAQGRNQPQHF. The DNA for the CDR3 is TGCAGTGCTAATGCGGCCCAGGGAAGGAATCAGCCCCAGCATTTT. This sequence joins TRBV20-1 and TRBJ1-5; a possible D gene is TRBD1 (5 bases). The V gene lost 4 bases and the J gene lost 4 bases, with 17 bases spanning the gap. CDR1 is DFQATT, CDR2 SNEGSKA, per germline (reference sequence). This CDR3 is built from 15 residues.

This chain uses TRBV28 with TRBJ1-2; no clear D gene. V was trimmed by 6 bases and J by 8 bases, leaving 10 bases between them. Germline-derived CDR1 and CDR2 are MDHEN and SYDVKM. The CDR3 is 11 amino acids. This CDR3 reads CASRRNRGYTF. In DNA, the CDR3 is TGTGCCAGCAGACGCAACCGGGGCTACACCTTC.

This chain uses TRBV28 with TRBJ2-3; 10 bases line up with TRBD2. Germline V lookup: CDR1 MDHEN, CDR2 SYDVKM. V lost 5 bases, J lost 6 bases, and 8 bases stayed unmatched. This CDR3 comprises 15 residues. The CDR3 coding sequence is TGTGCCAGCAGTGCTAGCGGGGGAGTTCGGGATACGCAGTATTTT. Encoded protein: CASSASGGVRDTQYF. The complete variable domain, with remaining parts taken from reference TRBV28 and TRBJ2-3, reads DVKVTQSSRYLVKRTGEKVFLECVQDMDHENMFWYRQDPGLGLRLIYFSYDVKMKEKGDIPEGYSVSREKKERFSLILESASTNQTSMYLCASSASGGVRDTQYFGPGTRLTVL.